The 9 T cell receptor beta chains below were found in one sample sequenced in a study of blood T cell repertoires in COVID-19. TCRdb's copy holds only in-frame clones and misses some; the assay was immunoSEQ multiplex PCR. This table has a few hundred thousand clones, 80% to 90% appearing once. What was sequenced was PBMCs or T cells enriched from blood (not recorded which). The origin of the receptors is a woman aged 18-29 years in a cohort exposed to, infected with or recovered from COVID-19 (not recorded which).

The chain uses TRBV19 and TRBJ2-3, with TRBD1 as a possible D gene (6 bases). The germline gives CDR1 LNHDA, CDR2 SQIVND (reference sequence). V lost 5 bases and J lost 1, with 13 bases in between. The CDR3 has 15 residues. As DNA, the CDR3 is TGTGCCAGTAGTTTAACAGGGTCCCGCACAGATACGCAGTATTTT. Translated, it gives CASSLTGSRTDTQYF.

The chain's CDR3 is CASSYSTGINEKLFF. CDR3 DNA: TGTGCCAGCAGTTACTCGACAGGAATTAATGAAAAACTGTTTTTT. V gene TRBV6-5 combines with J gene TRBJ1-4; tentative D call: TRBD1 (6 bases). Germline-derived CDR1 and CDR2 are MNHEY and SVGAGI. This CDR3 contains 15 residues. Trimming removed 0 bases from V and 4 bases from J, with 9 bases in between.

This chain joins TRBV28 and TRBJ2-3; 12 nucleotides align to TRBD2. Germline CDR1 is MDHEN and CDR2 is SYDVKM. The CDR3 runs 18 residues. V trimming: 5 bases; J trimming: 2 bases; junction bases outside the gene matches: 11. The CDR3 coding sequence is TGTGCCAGCAGTCCCGGAGGGCTAGCGGGGGGGATCACAGATACGCAGTATTTT. It codes for CASSPGGLAGGITDTQYF.

This sequence joins TRBV7-9 and TRBJ2-7, with 10 nucleotides matching TRBD2. CDR3 size: 16 residues. Germline CDR1 reads SEHNR; CDR2 reads FQNEAQ (reference sequence). The J segment lost 5 bases and the V segment lost 5 bases, leaving 12 bases of the junction unmatched. Here the CDR3 reads CASSGYTFTSGNEQYF. The CDR3 DNA reads as TGTGCCAGCAGCGGATACACCTTCACTAGCGGGAACGAGCAGTACTTC.

V is TRBV10-3 and J is TRBJ1-5; D ambiguous. Germline V CDR1 and CDR2: ENHRY, SYGVKD. The CDR3 loop spans 14 amino acids. Trimming removed 4 bases from V and 4 bases from J, with 11 bases in between. The CDR3 here is CAISAYGQNQPQHF. CDR3 in DNA: TGTGCCATCAGTGCCTATGGGCAGAATCAGCCCCAGCATTTT.

The rearrangement links TRBV11-3 to TRBJ1-1; TRBD1 matches 11 bases. CDR1 and CDR2 from the germline V gene are SGHNT and YENEEA. V dropped 5 bases and J dropped 5; count of bases not matched to a gene: 7. The CDR3 spans 15 residues. CDR3 nucleotides: TGTGCCAGCAGCATTTTGGACAGGGGGCTTACTGAAGCTTTCTTT. This encodes CASSILDRGLTEAFF.

The CDR3 nucleotides read TGTGCCAGCAGCTTAAGGGGCCCGGACAGGGCTGAAAAACTGTTTTTT. It specifies CASSLRGPDRAEKLFF. The chain recombines TRBV7-2 with TRBJ1-4; 8 bases fit TRBD1. V shed 2 bases, J shed 7 bases, and the junction held 9 bases outside the gene matches. This CDR3 comprises 16 residues. In germline, CDR1 is SGHTA, CDR2 FQGNSA.

The rearrangement links TRBV5-1 to TRBJ1-1; D is perhaps TRBD1 (5 bases). Trimming took off 1 base at V and 1 base at J, with 8 bases between the two ends. Per germline, CDR1 SGHRS and CDR2 YFSETQ. CDR3 length equals 14 residues. CDR3 residues: CASSLIDRNTEAFF. Written as DNA, the CDR3 is TGCGCCAGCAGCTTGATCGACAGGAACACTGAAGCTTTCTTT.

This clone was seen just once. The chain carries TRBV3-1 (or the pseudogene TRBV3-2) and TRBJ1-5; unclear D gene. The CDR3 extends over 13 amino acids. The germline CDR1 and CDR2 sequences are LGHDT and YNNKEL (reference sequence). With 1 base removed from V and 4 bases from J, the gap between germline ends came to 5 bases. The CDR3 is CASSQALNQPQHF. The DNA for the CDR3 is TGTGCCAGCAGCCAAGCCCTTAATCAGCCCCAGCATTTT.